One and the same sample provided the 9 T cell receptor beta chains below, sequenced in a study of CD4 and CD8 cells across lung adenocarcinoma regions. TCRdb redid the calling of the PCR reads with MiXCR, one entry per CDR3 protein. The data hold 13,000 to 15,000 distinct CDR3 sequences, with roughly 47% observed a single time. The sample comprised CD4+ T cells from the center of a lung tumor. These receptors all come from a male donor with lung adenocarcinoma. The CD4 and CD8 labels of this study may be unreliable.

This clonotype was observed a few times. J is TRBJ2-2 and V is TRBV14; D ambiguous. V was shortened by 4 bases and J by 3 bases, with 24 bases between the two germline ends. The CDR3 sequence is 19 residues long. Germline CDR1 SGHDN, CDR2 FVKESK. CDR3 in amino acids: CASSLSNRRVARDTGELFF. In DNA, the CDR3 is TGTGCCAGCAGCCTCTCCAACCGTCGGGTGGCTCGAGACACCGGGGAGCTGTTTTTT.

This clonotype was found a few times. In nucleotides, the CDR3 is TGTGCCAGCAGTTCCTCCGGGACTAGCGGGATTAAGGAGCAGTTCTTC. Translated: CASSSSGTSGIKEQFF. The chain employs TRBV12-3 or TRBV12-4 and TRBJ2-1; 13 nucleotides agree with TRBD2. The trim removed 4 bases at V and 10 bases at J, leaving 10 bases unmatched. The CDR3 runs to 16 residues.

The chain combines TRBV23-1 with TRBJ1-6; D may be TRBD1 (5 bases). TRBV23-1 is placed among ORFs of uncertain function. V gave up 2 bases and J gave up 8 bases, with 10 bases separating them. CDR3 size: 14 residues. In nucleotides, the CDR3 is TGCGCCAGCAGTCAACAGGGTAGGGATTCACCCCTCCACTTT. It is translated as CASSQQGRDSPLHF.

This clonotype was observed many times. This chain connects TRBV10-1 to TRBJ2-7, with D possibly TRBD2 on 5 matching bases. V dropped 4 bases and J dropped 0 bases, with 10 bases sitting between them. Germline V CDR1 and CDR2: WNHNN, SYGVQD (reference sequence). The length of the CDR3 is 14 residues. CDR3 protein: CASSVDLSSYEQYF. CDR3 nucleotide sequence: TGCGCCAGCAGTGTGGACTTGAGCTCCTACGAGCAGTACTTC.

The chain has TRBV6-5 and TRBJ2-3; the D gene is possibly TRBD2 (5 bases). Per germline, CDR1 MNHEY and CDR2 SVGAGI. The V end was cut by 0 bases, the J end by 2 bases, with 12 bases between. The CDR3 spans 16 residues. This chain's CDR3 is CASSYSTREPTDTQYF. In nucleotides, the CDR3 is TGTGCCAGCAGTTACTCTACTCGGGAACCCACAGATACGCAGTATTTT.

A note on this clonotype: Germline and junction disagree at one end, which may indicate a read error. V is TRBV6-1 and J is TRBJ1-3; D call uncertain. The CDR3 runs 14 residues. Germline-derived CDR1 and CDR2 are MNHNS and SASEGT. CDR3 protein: CASSEAQALNSIYF. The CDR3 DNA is TGTGCCAGCAGTGAGGCTCAGGCCCTGAACAGCATATATTTT.

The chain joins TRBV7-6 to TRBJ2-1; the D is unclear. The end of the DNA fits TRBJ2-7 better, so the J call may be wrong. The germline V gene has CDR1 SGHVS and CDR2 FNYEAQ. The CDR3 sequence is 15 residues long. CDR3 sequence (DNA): TGTGCATGCGGCGGTGCACCTCCTTGCCCAGAGGAGCAGTACTTC. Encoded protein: CACGGAPPCPEEQYF.

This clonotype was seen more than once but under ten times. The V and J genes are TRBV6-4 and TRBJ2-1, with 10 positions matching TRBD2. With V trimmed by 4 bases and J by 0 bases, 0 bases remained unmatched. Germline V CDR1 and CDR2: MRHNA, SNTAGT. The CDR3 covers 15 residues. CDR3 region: CASSGTSGSYNEQFF. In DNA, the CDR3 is TGTGCCAGCAGTGGGACTAGCGGCTCCTACAATGAGCAGTTCTTC.

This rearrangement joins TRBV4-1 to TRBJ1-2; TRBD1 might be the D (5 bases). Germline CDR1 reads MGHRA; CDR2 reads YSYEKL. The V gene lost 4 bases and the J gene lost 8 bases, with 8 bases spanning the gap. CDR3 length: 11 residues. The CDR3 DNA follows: TGCGCCAGCAGCCGGGACTCGGGCTACACCTTC. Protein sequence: CASSRDSGYTF.